The entry that follows covers one T cell receptor beta chain sequence. The sample originates from a study of blood T cells in healthy people across ages. Germline V CDR1 and CDR2: KGHSH, LQKENI. V gave up 3 bases and J gave up 0 bases, with 12 bases separating them. CDR3 size: 16 residues. Then a second PCR, running about 6 to 11 cycles, was carried out with a sample-barcoded 5' primer and a J-beta primer mix. TCRdb processed the 5' RACE reads anew with MiXCR; each CDR3 protein has one entry. The sample lists 450,000 to 700,000 distinct CDR3 sequences, approximately 25% occurring once. The authors drew around 9.3 milliliters of peripheral blood from each donor.

The specimen sequenced was blood. The source of this sequence is a woman in her 70s in good health. This chain links TRBV18 with TRBJ1-3; D uncertain. Here the CDR3 DNA reads TGTGCCAGCTCACCGGGCGACGGACGCTCTGGAAACACCATATATTTT. Residues: CASSPGDGRSGNTIYF.